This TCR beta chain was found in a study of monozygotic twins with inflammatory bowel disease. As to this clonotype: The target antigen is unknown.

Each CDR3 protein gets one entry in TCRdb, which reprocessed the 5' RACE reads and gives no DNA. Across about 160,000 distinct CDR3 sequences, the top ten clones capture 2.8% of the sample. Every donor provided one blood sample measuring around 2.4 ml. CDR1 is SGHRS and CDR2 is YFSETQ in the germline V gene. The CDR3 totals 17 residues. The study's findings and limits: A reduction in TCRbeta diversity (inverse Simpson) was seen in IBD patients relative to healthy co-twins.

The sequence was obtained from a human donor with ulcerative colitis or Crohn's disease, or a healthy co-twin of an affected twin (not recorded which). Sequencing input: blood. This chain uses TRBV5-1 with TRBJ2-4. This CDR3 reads CASSLAVQLSGKNIQYF.